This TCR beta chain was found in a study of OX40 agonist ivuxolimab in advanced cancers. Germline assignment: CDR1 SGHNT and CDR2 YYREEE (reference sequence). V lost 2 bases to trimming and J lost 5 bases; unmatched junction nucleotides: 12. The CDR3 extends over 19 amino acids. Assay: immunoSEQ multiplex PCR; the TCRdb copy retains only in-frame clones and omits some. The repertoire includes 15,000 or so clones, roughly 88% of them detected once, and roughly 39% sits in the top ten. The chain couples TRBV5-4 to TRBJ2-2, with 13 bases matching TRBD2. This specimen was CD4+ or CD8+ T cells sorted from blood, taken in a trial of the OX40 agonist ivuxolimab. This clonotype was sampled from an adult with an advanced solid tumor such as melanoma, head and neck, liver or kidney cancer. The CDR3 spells CASSLPGLAGSGGTGELFF. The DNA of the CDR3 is TGTGCCAGCAGCTTACCGGGACTAGCGGGATCAGGTGGAACCGGGGAGCTGTTTTTT.